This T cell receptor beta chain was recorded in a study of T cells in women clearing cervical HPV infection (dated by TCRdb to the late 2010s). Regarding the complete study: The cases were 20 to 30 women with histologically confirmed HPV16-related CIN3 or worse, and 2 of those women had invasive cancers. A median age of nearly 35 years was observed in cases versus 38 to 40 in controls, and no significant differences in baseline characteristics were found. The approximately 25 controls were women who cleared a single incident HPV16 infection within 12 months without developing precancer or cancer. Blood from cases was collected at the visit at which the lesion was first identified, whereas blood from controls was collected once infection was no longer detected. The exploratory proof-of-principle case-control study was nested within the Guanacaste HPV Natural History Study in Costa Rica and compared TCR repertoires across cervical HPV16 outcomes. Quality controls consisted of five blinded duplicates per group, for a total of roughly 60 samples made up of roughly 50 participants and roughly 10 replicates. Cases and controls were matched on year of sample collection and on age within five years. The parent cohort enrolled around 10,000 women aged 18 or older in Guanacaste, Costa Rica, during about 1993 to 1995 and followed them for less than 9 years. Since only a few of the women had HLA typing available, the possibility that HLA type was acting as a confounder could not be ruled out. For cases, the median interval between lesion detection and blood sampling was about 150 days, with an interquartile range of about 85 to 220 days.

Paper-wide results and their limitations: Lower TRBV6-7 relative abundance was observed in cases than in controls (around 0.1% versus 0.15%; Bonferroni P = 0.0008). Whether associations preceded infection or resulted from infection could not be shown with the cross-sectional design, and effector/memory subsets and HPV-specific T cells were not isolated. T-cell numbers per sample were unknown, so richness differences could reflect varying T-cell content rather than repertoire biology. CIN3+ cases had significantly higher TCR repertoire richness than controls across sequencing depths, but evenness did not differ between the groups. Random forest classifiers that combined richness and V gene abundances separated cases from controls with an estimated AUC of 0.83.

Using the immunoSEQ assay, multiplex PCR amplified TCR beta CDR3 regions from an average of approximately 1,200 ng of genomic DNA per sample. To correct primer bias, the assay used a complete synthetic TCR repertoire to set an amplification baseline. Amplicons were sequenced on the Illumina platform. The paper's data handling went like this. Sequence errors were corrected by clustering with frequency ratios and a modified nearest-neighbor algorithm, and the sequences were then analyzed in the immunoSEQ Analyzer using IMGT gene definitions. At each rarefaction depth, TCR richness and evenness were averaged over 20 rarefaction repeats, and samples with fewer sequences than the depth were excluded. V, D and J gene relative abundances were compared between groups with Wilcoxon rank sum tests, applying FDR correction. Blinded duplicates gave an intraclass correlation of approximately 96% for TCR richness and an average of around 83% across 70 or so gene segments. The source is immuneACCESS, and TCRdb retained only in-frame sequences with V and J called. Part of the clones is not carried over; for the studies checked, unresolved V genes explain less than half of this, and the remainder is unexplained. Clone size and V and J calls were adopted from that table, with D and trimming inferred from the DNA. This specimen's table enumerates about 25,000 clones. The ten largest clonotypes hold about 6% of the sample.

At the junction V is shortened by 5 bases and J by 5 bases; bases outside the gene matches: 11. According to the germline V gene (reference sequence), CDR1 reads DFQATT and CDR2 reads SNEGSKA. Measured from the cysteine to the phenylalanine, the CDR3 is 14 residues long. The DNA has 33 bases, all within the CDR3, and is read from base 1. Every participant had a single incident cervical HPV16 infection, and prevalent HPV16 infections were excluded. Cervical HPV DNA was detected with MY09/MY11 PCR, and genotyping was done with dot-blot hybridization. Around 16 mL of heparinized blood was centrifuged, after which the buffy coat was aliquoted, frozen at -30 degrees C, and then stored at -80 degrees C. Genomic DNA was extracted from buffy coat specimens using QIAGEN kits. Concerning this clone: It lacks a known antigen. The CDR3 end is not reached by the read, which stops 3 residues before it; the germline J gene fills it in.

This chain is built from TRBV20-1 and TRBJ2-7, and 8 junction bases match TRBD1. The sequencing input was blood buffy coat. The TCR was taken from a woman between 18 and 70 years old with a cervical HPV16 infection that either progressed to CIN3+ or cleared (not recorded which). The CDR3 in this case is CSAFSDRGRNEQYF. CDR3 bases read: TGCAGTGCTTTTTCAGACAGGGGAAGGAACGAG.